These 27 T cell receptor beta chains share one sample of origin, sequenced in a study of blood T cell repertoires in COVID-19. Data came from immunoSEQ multiplex PCR; TCRdb stores just in-frame clones and leaves some out. The profile shows tens of thousands of clones, less than 75% of them singletons. The sample consisted of peripheral blood. These receptor sequences come from an older woman in a cohort sampled during active or convalescent COVID-19.

The chain links TRBV6-1 to TRBJ2-5, with 7 bases aligning to TRBD2. CDR1 MNHNS and CDR2 SASEGT come from the germline V gene. The V segment lost 2 bases and the J segment 1 base; nucleotides outside the gene matches: 10. CDR3 length: 17 amino acids. CDR3 sequence: CASSERTPRLAQETQYF. CDR3 nucleotides: TGTGCCAGCAGTGAAAGAACCCCCAGACTAGCCCAAGAGACCCAGTACTTC.

The chain couples TRBV13 to TRBJ1-6, with 12 bases that match TRBD1. From germline, CDR1 is PRHDT and CDR2 FYEKMQ (reference sequence). Trimming took 5 bases from V and 7 from J; bases not matched to a gene: 9. This CDR3 spans 17 amino acids. CDR3: CASSNRDRGLGNSPLHF. The DNA for the CDR3 is TGTGCCAGCAGCAACCGGGACAGGGGGCTTGGCAATTCACCCCTCCACTTT. The variable domain in full, with the rest retrieved from reference TRBV13 and TRBJ1-6, is AAGVIQSPRHLIKEKRETATLKCYPIPRHDTVYWYQQGPGQDPQFLISFYEKMQSDKGSIPDRFSAQQFSDYHSELNMSSLELGDSALYFCASSNRDRGLGNSPLHFGNGTRLTVT.

The chain is built from TRBV2 and TRBJ1-4; TRBD1 matches at 7 bases. CDR3 length equals 15 residues. With V trimmed by 5 bases and J by 6 bases, 9 bases remained unmatched. Germline V gene data show CDR1 as SNHLY and CDR2 as FYNNEI. The CDR3, as DNA: TGTGCCAGCAGTTTAGGGGACAGTCGTTATGAAAAACTGTTTTTT. Translated: CASSLGDSRYEKLFF.

The genes are TRBV5-4 and TRBJ1-6, with TRBD1 matching 9 bases. With V trimmed by 2 bases and J by 3 bases, 6 bases remained unmatched. Germline assignment: CDR1 SGHNT and CDR2 YYREEE (reference sequence). This CDR3 is 17 amino acids long. Here the CDR3 reads CASSFTGGVIYNSPLHF. Here the CDR3 DNA reads TGTGCCAGCAGCTTTACAGGGGGCGTCATCTATAATTCACCCCTCCACTTT.

This clone was detected a few times. The chain carries TRBV5-1 and TRBJ2-1, with 8 positions matching TRBD1. Per germline, CDR1 SGHRS and CDR2 YFSETQ. The CDR3 runs to 15 residues. The junction had 4 bases not matched to a gene; V was cut back by 0 bases and J by 5 bases. The CDR3 spells CASSLAAGGNNEQFF. In DNA, the CDR3 is TGCGCCAGCAGCTTGGCGGCAGGGGGCAACAATGAGCAGTTCTTC.

The gene calls are TRBV6-6 and TRBJ2-1, with 15 bases lining up with TRBD2. The CDR3 contains 15 residues. Germline CDR1 reads MNHNY; CDR2 reads SVGAGI (reference sequence). After removal of 5 bases from V and 6 bases from J, the junction contained 2 bases not matched to a gene. CDR3 in amino acids: CASSRTSGGANEQFF. The CDR3 DNA reads TGTGCCAGCAGTCGGACTAGCGGGGGGGCCAATGAGCAGTTCTTC.

The chain has TRBV7-9 and TRBJ1-3; TRBD1 is a possible D gene (5 bases). Deletions cut 0 bases from V and 4 bases from J, with 10 bases between. This CDR3 comprises 15 residues. The germline V gene has CDR1 SEHNR and CDR2 FQNEAQ (reference sequence). The CDR3 nucleotides read TGTGCCAGCAGCTTAGCGGGACTGACAGGAAACACCATATATTTT. Its protein product is CASSLAGLTGNTIYF.

The gene calls are TRBV9 and TRBJ2-3; 14 bases match TRBD2. The CDR3 runs 17 residues. Germline values: CDR1 SGDLS, CDR2 YYNGEE. V shed 4 bases and J 3 bases; nucleotides not matched to a gene: 7. The CDR3 spells CASSPRLAGGPTDTQYF. The CDR3 nucleotides read TGTGCCAGCAGCCCAAGACTAGCGGGGGGGCCGACAGATACGCAGTATTTT. Supplemented by reference TRBV9 and TRBJ2-3, the full variable domain reads DSGVTQTPKHLITATGQRVTLRCSPRSGDLSVYWYQQSLDQGLQFLIQYYNGEERAKGNILERFSAQQFPDLHSELNLSSLELGDSALYFCASSPRLAGGPTDTQYFGPGTRLTVL.

J is TRBJ2-5 and V is TRBV4-2; 14 bases fit TRBD2. Trimming took 5 bases from V and 2 from J; bases not matched to a gene: 10. CDR1 and CDR2 from the germline V gene are LGHNA and YNFKEQ. CDR3 length: 18 amino acids. As DNA, the CDR3 is TGTGCCAGCAGCTCCCGACTAGCGGGGGGGTTAACACAAGAGACCCAGTACTTC. It translates to CASSSRLAGGLTQETQYF.

This rearrangement joins TRBV2 to TRBJ2-6; D possibly corresponds to TRBD1 (5 bases). Germline V gene sequence: CDR1 SNHLY, CDR2 FYNNEI. Trimming left V 6 bases short and J 0 bases short, with 9 bases between. CDR3 size: 15 residues. The chain's CDR3 is CASRDTNSGANVLTF. CDR3 nucleotide sequence: TGTGCCAGCAGGGACACTAACTCTGGGGCCAACGTCCTGACTTTC.

The V gene is TRBV6-5, the J gene TRBJ1-5, with D possibly TRBD1 on 5 matching bases. CDR3 length equals 15 residues. Trimming stripped 6 bases from V and 0 bases from J, with 12 bases between. CDR1 MNHEY and CDR2 SVGAGI come from the germline V gene. The CDR3 protein is CASRLTEYSNQPQHF. As DNA, the CDR3 is TGTGCCAGCAGGCTGACAGAGTATAGCAATCAGCCCCAGCATTTT.

The genes are TRBV5-1 and TRBJ1-5; D possibly corresponds to TRBD1 (5 bases). There are 13 residues in the CDR3. Germline loops: CDR1 SGHRS, CDR2 YFSETQ. Trimming pared 4 bases from V and 4 bases from J, leaving 9 bases between. In DNA form, the CDR3 reads TGCGCCAGCAGCGCGGGACGGAATCAGCCCCAGCATTTT. It codes for CASSAGRNQPQHF.

The chain joins TRBV10-2 to TRBJ2-7; D is uncertain. The CDR3 has 12 amino acids. Between the trimmed V and J ends, which lost 8 bases and 0 bases, there was a span of 8 bases. Germline loops: CDR1 WSHSY, CDR2 SAAADI. CDR3 nucleotides: TGCGCCAGCCGCCAGAACTCCTACGAGCAGTACTTC. Translating gives CASRQNSYEQYF.

This chain links TRBV5-6 with TRBJ2-2, with 7 bases aligning to TRBD1. The germline V gene has CDR1 SGHDT and CDR2 YYEEEE. This CDR3 comprises 18 residues. The V segment lost 4 bases and the J segment 0 bases; nucleotides outside the gene matches: 12. The CDR3 protein is CASSPKYTGTANTGELFF. The CDR3 DNA reads TGTGCCAGCAGCCCTAAATACACCGGGACAGCGAACACCGGGGAGCTGTTTTTT.

The chain combines TRBV11-2 with TRBJ2-3, with no clear D. This CDR3 contains 14 residues. Germline CDR1 is SGHAT and CDR2 is FQNNGV. Between the trimmed V and J ends, which lost 2 bases and 0 bases, there was a span of 6 bases. CDR3 sequence: CASSLSWSTDTQYF. The CDR3 DNA follows: TGTGCCAGCAGCTTAAGCTGGAGCACAGATACGCAGTATTTT.

The chain recombines TRBV2 with TRBJ1-5, with D maybe TRBD1 (6 bases). Trimming removed 6 bases at V and 6 bases at J, with 18 bases between. CDR1 SNHLY and CDR2 FYNNEI come from the germline V gene. This CDR3 contains 15 residues. The CDR3 reads CASRAWGTPGQPQHF. For the CDR3, the DNA is TGTGCCAGCAGAGCATGGGGGACACCCGGTCAGCCCCAGCATTTT.

This chain links TRBV5-5 with TRBJ2-7; D not certain. Germline CDR1 SGHKS, CDR2 YYEKEE (reference sequence). Trimming shortened V by 0 bases and J by 10 bases, and 14 bases separated the two germline ends. This CDR3 is 13 amino acids long. In DNA form, the CDR3 reads TGTGCCAGCAGCTTGGCTACAGATTTAAATCAGTACTTC. Translation gives CASSLATDLNQYF. Using reference TRBV5-5 and TRBJ2-7 for the parts outside the CDR3, the full variable domain is DAGVTQSPTHLIKTRGQQVTLRCSPISGHKSVSWYQQVLGQGPQFIFQYYEKEERGRGNFPDRFSARQFPNYSSELNVNALLLGDSALYLCASSLATDLNQYFGPGTRLTVT.

This clone appeared once. The rearrangement joins TRBV28 to TRBJ1-2; D is unresolved. V was trimmed by 7 bases and J by 7 bases, leaving 19 bases between them. The CDR3 sequence is 14 residues long. CDR1 MDHEN and CDR2 SYDVKM come from the germline V gene. DNA for the CDR3: TGTGCCAGCACCCCCTGGAAGCCGGAGGTTGGCTACACCTTC. The encoded protein is CASTPWKPEVGYTF.

The chain has TRBV2 and TRBJ2-7; D gene unclear. The CDR3 consists of 11 residues. Germline V lookup: CDR1 SNHLY, CDR2 FYNNEI. V was trimmed by 6 bases and J by 3 bases, leaving 6 bases between them. The CDR3 region has the DNA TGTGCCAGCAGCCTAGACTACGAGCAGTACTTC. Protein: CASSLDYEQYF.

The chain joins TRBV23-1 to TRBJ1-6; 9 bases are a match to TRBD1. TRBV23-1 is filed as an ORF, its function uncertain. V dropped 3 bases and J dropped 8; count of bases not matched to a gene: 8. The CDR3 is 16 residues long. CDR3 region: CASSHAGTGCDSPLHF. CDR3 nucleotides: TGCGCCAGCAGTCATGCCGGGACAGGGTGTGATTCACCCCTCCACTTT.

The table lists this clone with a few counts. The chain is built from TRBV19 and TRBJ1-5, with D maybe TRBD1 (6 bases). The V gene's germline CDR1 is LNHDA and CDR2 SQIVND (reference sequence). The CDR3 is 16 amino acids. Between the trimmed V and J ends, which lost 7 bases and 7 bases, there was a span of 23 bases. CDR3 DNA: TGTGCCAGTACCCCACAAGGACAGCGGTTGGGACAGCCCCAGCATTTT. It encodes CASTPQGQRLGQPQHF. Complete variable domain (other parts from reference TRBV19 and TRBJ1-5): DGGITQSPKYLFRKEGQNVTLSCEQNLNHDAMYWYRQDPGQGLRLIYYSQIVNDFQKGDIAEGYSVSREKKESFPLTVTSAQKNPTAFYLCASTPQGQRLGQPQHFGDGTRLSIL.

The genes are TRBV10-3 and TRBJ1-5, with 8 bases matching TRBD1. Germline V gene data show CDR1 as ENHRY and CDR2 as SYGVKD. The CDR3 extends over 18 amino acids. V lost 1 base, J lost 1 base, and 9 bases stayed unmatched. The CDR3 region is CAISEWGRTGLSNQPQHF. The CDR3 nucleotides are TGTGCCATCAGTGAGTGGGGAAGGACAGGGTTAAGCAATCAGCCCCAGCATTTT.

The V call is TRBV4-1, the J call TRBJ1-4, with 7 bases fitting TRBD1. With V trimmed by 4 bases and J by 5 bases, 13 bases remained unmatched. Germline values: CDR1 MGHRA, CDR2 YSYEKL. The CDR3 is 17 amino acids. The CDR3 protein is CASSRLLGGTDNEKLFF. Here the CDR3 DNA reads TGCGCCAGCAGCCGACTCCTCGGTGGGACAGACAATGAAAAACTGTTTTTT.

The V call is TRBV15, the J call TRBJ2-3; 8 bases agree with TRBD1. The germline V gene encodes CDR1 LNHNV and CDR2 YYDKDF (reference sequence). The CDR3 is made up of 15 amino acids. V shed 5 bases and J 2 bases; nucleotides not matched to a gene: 6. Here the CDR3 reads CATSLGTGNTDTQYF. The CDR3 coding sequence is TGTGCCACCAGCCTAGGGACAGGCAACACAGATACGCAGTATTTT.

The chain recombines TRBV7-3 with TRBJ1-1; weak D call: TRBD1 (6 bases). CDR3 length: 13 amino acids. Germline V gene sequence: CDR1 SGHTA, CDR2 FQGTGA. Trimming took 3 bases from V and 6 from J, leaving 11 bases between them. The CDR3 nucleotides are TGTGCCAGCAGCTTGCAGGGGATGGCTGAAGCTTTCTTT. Amino acid sequence: CASSLQGMAEAFF.

The J gene is TRBJ1-2, the V gene TRBV6-1; 9 bases fit TRBD1. Germline trimming cut 4 bases from V and 0 bases from J; bases unmatched to any gene: 6. Germline V gene lookup returns CDR1 MNHNS and CDR2 SASEGT. This CDR3 contains 16 residues. CDR3 residues: CASSGGQGTANYGYTF. CDR3 nucleotide sequence: TGTGCCAGCAGTGGGGGACAGGGAACAGCTAACTATGGCTACACCTTC.

The chain carries TRBV20-1 and TRBJ2-3; D is ambiguous. Germline V gene sequence: CDR1 DFQATT, CDR2 SNEGSKA (reference sequence). The CDR3 covers 11 residues. Trimming left V 6 bases short and J 2 bases short, with 6 bases between. This CDR3 reads CSARLTDTQYF. CDR3 bases: TGCAGTGCCAGACTCACAGATACGCAGTATTTT.